This T cell receptor beta chain was recovered during a study of blood T cell repertoires in COVID-19. Data came from immunoSEQ multiplex PCR; TCRdb stores just in-frame clones and leaves some out. The sample has under 200,000 clones; around 77% are singletons. The CDR3 has 11 residues. CDR1 and CDR2 from the germline V gene are GTSNPN and SVGIG (reference sequence). V shed 4 bases and J shed 1 base, with 4 bases lying between them. The rearrangement links TRBV30 to TRBJ1-2, with D unclear. Sequences were obtained from peripheral blood. This clonotype was obtained from a man aged 65 to 79 with acute or convalescent COVID-19. Here the CDR3 reads CAWTVNYGYTF. CDR3 DNA sequence: TGTGCCTGGACGGTTAACTATGGCTACACCTTC.